The 23 T cell receptor beta chains below were found in one sample sequenced in a study of CD8 T cells in Susac syndrome. Random-hexamer reverse transcription was applied to about 0.45 to 1 ug RNA. One entry per CDR3 protein, called by TCRdb with MiXCR from the immunoSEQ multiplex PCR reads. Among approximately 120,000 distinct CDR3 sequences listed, roughly 92% were seen once. Specimen: CD8+ T cells from PBMCs. These receptors were obtained from a human donor in good health.

The chain has TRBV3-1 and TRBJ2-7, with 7 bases identical to TRBD1. This CDR3 comprises 13 residues. CDR1 is LGHDT, CDR2 YNNKEL, per germline (reference sequence). The V and J ends lost 5 bases and 3 bases, in that order; junction bases with no gene match: 4. This CDR3 reads CASSTRQGYEQYF. DNA for the CDR3: TGTGCCAGCAGCACTAGACAGGGCTACGAGCAGTACTTC.

The chain combines TRBV10-1 with TRBJ1-5; no definite D call. CDR1 and CDR2 from the germline V gene are WNHNN and SYGVQD (reference sequence). This CDR3 contains 11 residues. Trimming pared 6 bases from V and 5 bases from J, leaving 5 bases between. The CDR3 spells CASSHHQPQHF. The CDR3 nucleotides are TGCGCCAGCAGCCACCATCAGCCCCAGCATTTT.

CDR3 sequence reads: CASSQSSPNNGNTIYF. The CDR3 DNA reads TGCGCCAGCAGTCAATCGTCTCCGAATAATGGAAACACCATATATTTT. The chain combines TRBV23-1 with TRBJ1-3; D call uncertain. TRBV23-1 belongs to the ORF category, with a function that is uncertain. With 0 bases removed from V and 3 bases from J, the gap between germline ends came to 12 bases. The CDR3 runs to 16 residues.

The chain uses TRBV3-1 and TRBJ2-5; maybe TRBD1 (6 bases). Germline V lookup: CDR1 LGHDT, CDR2 YNNKEL (reference sequence). Trimming stripped 5 bases from V and 5 bases from J, with 15 bases between. The length of the CDR3 is 14 residues. The CDR3 reads CASSWTDRRETQYF. The CDR3 coding sequence is TGTGCCAGCAGCTGGACCGACAGGAGGGAGACCCAGTACTTC.

The rearrangement links TRBV4-2 to TRBJ1-2; D ambiguous. V lost 0 bases to trimming and J lost 6 bases, with 11 bases between them. The CDR3 spans 14 residues. Germline CDR1 LGHNA, CDR2 YNFKEQ. Written as DNA, the CDR3 is TGTGCCAGCAGCCAAGATCCTAGGGAGGATGGCTACACCTTC. It translates to CASSQDPREDGYTF.

The genes are TRBV6-2 or TRBV6-3 and TRBJ2-4; weak D call: TRBD2 (7 bases). This CDR3 comprises 18 residues. With 6 bases removed from V and 2 bases from J, the gap between germline ends came to 23 bases. The germline V gene has CDR1 MNHEY and CDR2 SVGEGT. The CDR3 DNA sequence: TGTGCCAGCAGGGGGGTTGGGGGGGCCGAGGGAACCAAAAACATTCAGTACTTC. It encodes CASRGVGGAEGTKNIQYF.

The chain carries TRBV4-2 and TRBJ1-2; D is uncertain. The V gene's germline CDR1 is LGHNA and CDR2 YNFKEQ. CDR3 length equals 14 residues. Trimming shortened V by 1 base and J by 4 bases, and 10 bases separated the two germline ends. The CDR3 coding sequence is TGTGCCAGCAGCCAAGTAAAAGAGGGCTATGGCTACACCTTC. Amino acids: CASSQVKEGYGYTF.

This chain joins TRBV7-2 and TRBJ2-7, with TRBD2 matching 12 bases. After removal of 3 bases from V and 4 bases from J, the junction contained 4 bases not matched to a gene. The CDR3 runs 15 residues. Germline loops: CDR1 SGHTA, CDR2 FQGNSA. The chain's CDR3 is CASSFTGTSGYEQYF. The DNA of the CDR3 is TGTGCCAGCAGCTTTACCGGGACTAGCGGGTACGAGCAGTACTTC.

A word on this clonotype: The germline gene is not matched at one end of the junction; a read error may be the cause. J is TRBJ2-7 and V is TRBV7-9; possibly TRBD2 for D (7 bases). CDR3 length equals 15 residues. Germline V gene sequence: CDR1 SEHNR, CDR2 FQNEAQ (reference sequence). CDR3 bases: TGTGCCAGCAGCTCCTTCGGGGGGCCCTCCGACGAGCAGTACTTC. Translation gives CASSSFGGPSDEQYF.

The rearrangement links TRBV5-6 to TRBJ2-7, with 8 bases that match TRBD1. Trimming removed 1 base from V and 2 bases from J; junction bases left unmatched: 8. This CDR3 is 16 amino acids long. Germline values: CDR1 SGHDT, CDR2 YYEEEE. The CDR3 DNA reads as TGTGCCAGCAGCTTGTATCTGGACAGGGATCCCTACGAGCAGTACTTC. Amino acids: CASSLYLDRDPYEQYF. Based on the CDR3 plus reference TRBV5-6 and TRBJ2-7, the full variable domain is DAGVTQSPTHLIKTRGQQVTLRCSPKSGHDTVSWYQQALGQGPQFIFQYYEEEERQRGNFPDRFSGHQFPNYSSELNVNALLLGDSALYLCASSLYLDRDPYEQYFGPGTRLTVT.

The chain is built from TRBV7-8 and TRBJ1-5, with no clear D. Per the germline V gene, CDR1 is SGHVS and CDR2 is FQNEAQ. V lost 5 bases, J lost 0 bases, and 11 bases lay in between. The CDR3 length is 15 residues. CDR3: CASSPVRGSNQPQHF. CDR3 DNA sequence: TGTGCCAGCAGCCCGGTGCGGGGTAGCAATCAGCCCCAGCATTTT. Complete variable domain (other parts from reference TRBV7-8 and TRBJ1-5): GAGVSQSPRYKVAKRGQDVALRCDPISGHVSLFWYQQALGQGPEFLTYFQNEAQLDKSGLPSDRFFAERPEGSVSTLKIQRTQQEDSAVYLCASSPVRGSNQPQHFGDGTRLSIL.

The V gene is TRBV20-1, the J gene TRBJ2-6; D is unresolved. This CDR3 has 14 residues. V lost 3 bases and J 2 bases, leaving 8 bases between the germline ends. The germline gives CDR1 DFQATT, CDR2 SNEGSKA (reference sequence). The CDR3 sequence is CSARAYAGANVLTF. The CDR3, as DNA: TGCAGTGCTAGGGCCTACGCTGGGGCCAACGTCCTGACTTTC.

This clonotype was recorded only once. J is TRBJ2-1 and V is TRBV3-1, with unresolved D. The V gene lost 4 bases and the J gene lost 7 bases, with 14 bases spanning the gap. The CDR3 runs 14 residues. Germline assignment: CDR1 LGHDT and CDR2 YNNKEL (reference sequence). The CDR3 DNA sequence: TGTGCCAGCAGCCTATCGACATGGAGTAATGAGCAGTTCTTC. This translates into CASSLSTWSNEQFF.

The CDR3 region has the DNA TGCAGCACGACTAGCGGGATCTACGAGCAGTACTTC. This codes for CSTTSGIYEQYF. The chain links TRBV29-1 to TRBJ2-7; TRBD2 agrees at 11 bases. Trimming cost V 8 bases and J 3 bases; bases outside gene matches: 3. In germline, CDR1 is SQVTM, CDR2 ANQGSEA. The CDR3 loop spans 12 amino acids.

The chain uses TRBV7-7 and TRBJ2-5, with D possibly TRBD1 on 6 matching bases. Germline-derived CDR1 and CDR2 are SSHAT and FNYEAQ (reference sequence). Trimming removed 3 bases at V and 2 bases at J, with 7 bases between. The CDR3 has 13 residues. For the CDR3, the DNA is TGTGCCAGCAGCTTTGGACAGCAAGAGACCCAGTACTTC. Translating it yields CASSFGQQETQYF.

V and J are TRBV5-1 and TRBJ2-1, with 9 bases fitting TRBD1. Germline V gene lookup returns CDR1 SGHRS and CDR2 YFSETQ. The J segment lost 9 bases and the V segment lost 4 bases, leaving 8 bases of the junction unmatched. The CDR3 is made up of 14 amino acids. CDR3 residues: CASSTGDREAEQFF. CDR3 bases: TGCGCCAGCAGCACAGGGGACAGGGAAGCTGAGCAGTTCTTC. Combining the CDR3 with reference TRBV5-1 and TRBJ2-1 gives the whole variable domain KAGVTQTPRYLIKTRGQQVTLSCSPISGHRSVSWYQQTPGQGLQFLFEYFSETQRNKGNFPGRFSGRQFSNSRSEMNVSTLELGDSALYLCASSTGDREAEQFFGPGTRLTVL.

The chain carries TRBV7-9 and TRBJ2-3, with D perhaps given as TRBD1 or TRBD2 (5 bases each). Germline V lookup: CDR1 SEHNR, CDR2 FQNEAQ (reference sequence). The CDR3 has 15 residues. The V gene lost 5 bases and the J gene lost 2 bases, with 14 bases spanning the gap. In DNA, the CDR3 is TGTGCCAGCAGCCCCCGGGACCTAGACACAGATACGCAGTATTTT. It is translated as CASSPRDLDTDTQYF.

The chain joins TRBV7-9 to TRBJ1-5; maybe TRBD1 (6 bases). Trimming pared 1 base from V and 7 bases from J, leaving 14 bases between. Germline loops: CDR1 SEHNR, CDR2 FQNEAQ (reference sequence). The CDR3 extends over 15 amino acids. The CDR3 DNA is TGTGCCAGCAGCTTAGGGGAACAGGGTTTGCAGCCCCAGCATTTT. It translates to CASSLGEQGLQPQHF.

As DNA, the CDR3 is TGTGCCAGCAGCACAACCGCCCTCAGGGGGTCCGACTATGGCTACACCTTC. As protein: CASSTTALRGSDYGYTF. The chain combines TRBV7-9 with TRBJ1-2, with 7 bases aligning to TRBD1. CDR1 is SEHNR, CDR2 FQNEAQ, per germline (reference sequence). With V trimmed by 5 bases and J by 3 bases, 15 bases remained unmatched. This CDR3 contains 17 residues.

The chain links TRBV20-1 to TRBJ1-2; perhaps TRBD1 as D (5 bases). The CDR3 is 11 amino acids. With 3 bases removed from V and 7 bases from J, the gap between germline ends came to 9 bases. CDR1 and CDR2 from the germline V gene are DFQATT and SNEGSKA (reference sequence). CDR3 protein: CSARGGVGYTF. For the CDR3, the DNA is TGCAGTGCTAGGGGAGGGGTTGGCTACACCTTC.

The gene calls are TRBV3-1 and TRBJ2-7; D is unresolved. Trimming stripped 3 bases from V and 3 bases from J, with 15 bases between. This CDR3 spans 15 amino acids. The V gene's germline CDR1 is LGHDT and CDR2 YNNKEL (reference sequence). CDR3 bases: TGTGCCAGCAGCCATTCCTCGGGCGGATTCTACGAGCAGTACTTC. Protein: CASSHSSGGFYEQYF.

The chain employs TRBV10-3 and TRBJ2-5, with D perhaps given as TRBD1 or TRBD2 (6 bases each). V was cut by 6 bases and J by 4 bases, with 15 bases left in between. Germline V gives CDR1 ENHRY, CDR2 SYGVKD. The CDR3 covers 14 residues. CDR3 coding DNA: TGTGCCATCAGCTCTGTGGGGGGCCGAGAGACCCAGTACTTC. Its translation: CAISSVGGRETQYF.

This chain connects TRBV15 to TRBJ1-1; 11 bases agree with TRBD1. Unmatched junction bases numbered 2, after V lost 5 bases and J lost 6 bases. Germline CDR1 reads LNHNV; CDR2 reads YYDKDF (reference sequence). The CDR3 consists of 13 residues. In nucleotides, the CDR3 is TGTGCCACCAGCGGGGGACAGGGGGCTGAAGCTTTCTTT. Protein: CATSGGQGAEAFF.